This T cell receptor beta chain was profiled in a study of blood T cell repertoires in COVID-19. Study as a whole: The samples span acute and convalescent COVID-19 from the United States, Italy and Spain. In each case, the material was cDNA or gDNA derived from T cells, B-cell-depleted T cells, or PBMCs.

In the study's own analysis: Reference gene primer amplification in the assay estimated nucleated cell counts. Clones were sequenced by immunoSEQ multiplex PCR, and TCRdb holds only the in-frame ones, with some missing. The V and J calls and clone size were taken over from that table, and D and trimming were inferred from the DNA. The sample has approximately 240,000 clones; approximately 80% are singletons. The source material was peripheral blood. This TCR was sampled from a woman in her fifties or sixties who had recovered from COVID-19.

The CDR3 here is CASSLRAKVGELFF. CDR3 bases: TGTGCCAGCAGCTTAAGAGCGAAGGTCGGGGAGCTGTTTTTT. The rearrangement links TRBV7-3 to TRBJ2-2; no clear D gene. CDR1 is SGHTA and CDR2 is FQGTGA in the germline V gene. Deletions cut 1 base from V and 7 bases from J, with 10 bases between. This CDR3 is built from 14 residues.